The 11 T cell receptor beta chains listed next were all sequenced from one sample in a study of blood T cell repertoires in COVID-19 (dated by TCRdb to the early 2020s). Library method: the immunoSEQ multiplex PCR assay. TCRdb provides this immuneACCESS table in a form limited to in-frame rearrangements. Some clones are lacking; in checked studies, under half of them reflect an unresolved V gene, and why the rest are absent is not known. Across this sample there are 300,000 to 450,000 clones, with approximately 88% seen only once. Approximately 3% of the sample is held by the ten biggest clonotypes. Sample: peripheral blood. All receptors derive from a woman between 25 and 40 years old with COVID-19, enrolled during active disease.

CDR3 in amino acids: CASSIALDRGLGGELFF. CDR3 DNA: TGTGCCAGTAGTATAGCTCTGGACAGGGGGCTGGGCGGGGAGCTGTTTTTT. The J gene is TRBJ2-2, the V gene TRBV19; TRBD1 agrees at 11 bases. The CDR3 extends over 17 amino acids. The junction had 8 bases not matched to a gene; V was cut back by 1 base and J by 7 bases. CDR1 and CDR2 from the germline V gene are LNHDA and SQIVND (reference sequence).

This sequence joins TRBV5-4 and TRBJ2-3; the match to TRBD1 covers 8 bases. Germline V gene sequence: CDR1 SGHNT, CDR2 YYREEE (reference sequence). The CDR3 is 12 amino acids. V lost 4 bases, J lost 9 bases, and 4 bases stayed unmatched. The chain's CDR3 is CASSRTGFTQYF. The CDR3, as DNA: TGTGCCAGCAGCAGGACAGGGTTCACGCAGTATTTT.

CDR3 in amino acids: CASGSRGSGEQFF. CDR3 nucleotides: TGTGCCAGCGGTTCTAGGGGGAGCGGTGAGCAGTTCTTC. This chain links TRBV6-5 with TRBJ2-1; weak D call: TRBD1 (6 bases). V was cut by 8 bases and J by 9 bases, with 17 bases left in between. Germline CDR1 is MNHEY and CDR2 is SVGAGI. This CDR3 is 13 amino acids long.

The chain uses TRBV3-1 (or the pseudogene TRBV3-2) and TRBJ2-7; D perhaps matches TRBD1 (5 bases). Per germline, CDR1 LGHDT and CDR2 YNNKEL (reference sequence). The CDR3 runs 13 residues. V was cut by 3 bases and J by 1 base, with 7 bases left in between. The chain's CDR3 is CASSHRVSYEQYF. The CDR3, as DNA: TGTGCCAGCAGCCACAGGGTTTCCTACGAGCAGTACTTC.

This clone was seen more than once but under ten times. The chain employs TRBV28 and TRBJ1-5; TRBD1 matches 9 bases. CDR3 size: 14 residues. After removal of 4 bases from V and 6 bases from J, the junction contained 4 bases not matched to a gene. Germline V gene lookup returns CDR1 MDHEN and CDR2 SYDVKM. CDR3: CASSSGQGGQPQHF. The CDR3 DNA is TGTGCCAGCAGTTCGGGACAGGGAGGTCAGCCCCAGCATTTT. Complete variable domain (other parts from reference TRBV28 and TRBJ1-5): DVKVTQSSRYLVKRTGEKVFLECVQDMDHENMFWYRQDPGLGLRLIYFSYDVKMKEKGDIPEGYSVSREKKERFSLILESASTNQTSMYLCASSSGQGGQPQHFGDGTRLSIL.

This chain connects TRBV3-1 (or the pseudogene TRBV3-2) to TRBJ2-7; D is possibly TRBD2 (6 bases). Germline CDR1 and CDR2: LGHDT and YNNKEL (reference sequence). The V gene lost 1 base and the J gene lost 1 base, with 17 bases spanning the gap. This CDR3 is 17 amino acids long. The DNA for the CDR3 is TGTGCCAGCAGCCAAGGCCATGGCGGGGTTACATCCTACGAGCAGTACTTC. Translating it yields CASSQGHGGVTSYEQYF.

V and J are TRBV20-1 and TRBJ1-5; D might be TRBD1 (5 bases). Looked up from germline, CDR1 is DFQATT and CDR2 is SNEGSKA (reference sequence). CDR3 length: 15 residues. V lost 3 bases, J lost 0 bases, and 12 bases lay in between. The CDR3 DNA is TGCAGTGCTAGTGGGGGGGTCTATAGCAATCAGCCCCAGCATTTT. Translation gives CSASGGVYSNQPQHF.

The CDR3 region has the DNA TGTGCCGCCGGAGACTTCCAAACCGGGGAGCTGTTTTTT. It yields the protein CAAGDFQTGELFF. The rearrangement uses TRBV24-1 and TRBJ2-2, with D unclear. CDR1 KGHDR and CDR2 SFDVKD come from the germline V gene. V lost 12 bases to trimming and J lost 5 bases, with 15 bases between them. The CDR3 totals 13 residues.

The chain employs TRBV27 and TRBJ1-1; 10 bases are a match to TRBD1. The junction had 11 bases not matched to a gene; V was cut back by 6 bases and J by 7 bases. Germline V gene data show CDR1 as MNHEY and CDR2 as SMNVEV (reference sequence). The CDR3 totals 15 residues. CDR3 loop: CASSRRDRGLGEAFF. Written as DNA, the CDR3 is TGTGCCAGCAGCCGCCGGGACAGGGGCCTTGGTGAAGCTTTCTTT.

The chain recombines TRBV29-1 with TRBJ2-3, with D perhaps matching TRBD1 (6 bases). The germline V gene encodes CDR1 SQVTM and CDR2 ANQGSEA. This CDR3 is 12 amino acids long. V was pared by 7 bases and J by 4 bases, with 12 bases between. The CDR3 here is CSGEDSPDTQYF. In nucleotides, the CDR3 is TGCAGCGGAGAGGACAGTCCAGATACGCAGTATTTT.

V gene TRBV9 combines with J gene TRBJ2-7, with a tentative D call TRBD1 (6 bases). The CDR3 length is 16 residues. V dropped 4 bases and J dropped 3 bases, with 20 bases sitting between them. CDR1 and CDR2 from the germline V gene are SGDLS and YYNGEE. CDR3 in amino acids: CASSPHPQGVGYEQYF. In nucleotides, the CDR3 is TGTGCCAGCAGCCCGCACCCACAGGGTGTAGGCTACGAGCAGTACTTC.